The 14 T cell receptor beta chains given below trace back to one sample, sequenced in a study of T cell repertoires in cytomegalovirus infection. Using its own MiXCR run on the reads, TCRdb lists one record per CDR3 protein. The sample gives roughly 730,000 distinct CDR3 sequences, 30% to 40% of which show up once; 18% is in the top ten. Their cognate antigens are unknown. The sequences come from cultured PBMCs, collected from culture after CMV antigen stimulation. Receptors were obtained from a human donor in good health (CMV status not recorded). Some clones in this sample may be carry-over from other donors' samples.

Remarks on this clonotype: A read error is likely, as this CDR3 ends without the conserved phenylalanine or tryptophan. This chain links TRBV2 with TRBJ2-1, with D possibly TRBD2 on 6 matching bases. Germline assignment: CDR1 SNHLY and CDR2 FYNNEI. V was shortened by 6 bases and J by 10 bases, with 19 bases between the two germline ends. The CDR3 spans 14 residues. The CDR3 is CASSRTLLASEQFL. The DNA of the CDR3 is TGTGCCAGCAGCCGTACGTTACTAGCAAGCGAGCAGTTCCTC.

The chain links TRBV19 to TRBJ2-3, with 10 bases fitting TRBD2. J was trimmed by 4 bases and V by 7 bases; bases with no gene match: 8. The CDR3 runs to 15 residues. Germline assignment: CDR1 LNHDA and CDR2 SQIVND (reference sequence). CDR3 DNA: TGTGCCAGTAATTGTCTAGCGGGAGTCGCAGATACGCAGTATTTT. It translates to CASNCLAGVADTQYF.

The CDR3 DNA sequence: TGTGCCAGCAGACCCGGGACAGGGGCCCAGGGGAACACTGAAGCTTTCTTT. This gives the protein CASRPGTGAQGNTEAFF. The gene calls are TRBV6-2 or TRBV6-3 and TRBJ1-1; 10 nucleotides line up with TRBD1. The CDR3 is made up of 17 amino acids. Germline-derived CDR1 and CDR2 are MNHEY and SVGEGT. Losses at the gene ends were 6 bases for V and 1 base for J; bases not matched to a gene: 11.

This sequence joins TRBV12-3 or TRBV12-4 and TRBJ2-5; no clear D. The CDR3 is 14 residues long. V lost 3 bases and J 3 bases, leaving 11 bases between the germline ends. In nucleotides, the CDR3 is TGTGCCAGCAGTTTCGTACCTTATAAAGAGACCCAGTACTTC. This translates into CASSFVPYKETQYF.

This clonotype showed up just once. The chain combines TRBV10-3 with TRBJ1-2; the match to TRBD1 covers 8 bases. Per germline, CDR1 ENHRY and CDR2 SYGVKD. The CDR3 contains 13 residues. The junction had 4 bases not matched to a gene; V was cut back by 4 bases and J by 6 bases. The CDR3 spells CAISVTGVDGYTF. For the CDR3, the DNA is TGTGCCATCAGTGTGACAGGGGTGGATGGCTACACCTTC.

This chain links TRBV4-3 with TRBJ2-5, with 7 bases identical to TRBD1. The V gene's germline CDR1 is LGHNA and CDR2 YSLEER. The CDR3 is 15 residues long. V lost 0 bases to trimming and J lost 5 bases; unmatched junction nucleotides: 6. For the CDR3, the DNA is TGCGCCAGCAGCCAAGATCAGGGGGTTTGGGAGACCCAGTACTTC. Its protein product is CASSQDQGVWETQYF.

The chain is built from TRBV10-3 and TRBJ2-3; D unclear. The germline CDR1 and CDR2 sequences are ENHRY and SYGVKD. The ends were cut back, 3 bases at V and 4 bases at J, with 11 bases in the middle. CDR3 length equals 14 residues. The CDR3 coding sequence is TGTGCCATCAGTGATAGTGGGTCATCAGATACGCAGTATTTT. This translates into CAISDSGSSDTQYF.

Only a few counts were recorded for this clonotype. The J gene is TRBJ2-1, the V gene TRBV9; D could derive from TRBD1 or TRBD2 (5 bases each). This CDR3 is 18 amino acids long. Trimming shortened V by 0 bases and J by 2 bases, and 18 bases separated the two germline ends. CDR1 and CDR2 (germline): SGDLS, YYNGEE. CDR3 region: CASSVGRPGRGPYNEQFF. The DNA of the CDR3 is TGTGCCAGCAGCGTAGGACGTCCCGGACGGGGCCCCTACAATGAGCAGTTCTTC.

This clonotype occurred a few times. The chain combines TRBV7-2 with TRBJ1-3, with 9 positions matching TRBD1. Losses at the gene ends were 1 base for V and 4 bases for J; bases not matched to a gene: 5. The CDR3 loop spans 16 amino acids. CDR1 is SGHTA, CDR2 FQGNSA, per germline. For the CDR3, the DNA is TGTGCCAGCAGCTTAGTTGGGACAGGGAGAGGAAACACCATATATTTT. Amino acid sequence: CASSLVGTGRGNTIYF.

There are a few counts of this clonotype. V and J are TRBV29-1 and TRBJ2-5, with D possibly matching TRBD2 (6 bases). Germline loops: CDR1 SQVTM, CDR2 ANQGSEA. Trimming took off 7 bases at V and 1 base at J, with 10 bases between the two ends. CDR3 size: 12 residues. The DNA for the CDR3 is TGCAGCGCGGGGGACCCCCAAGAGACCCAGTACTTC. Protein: CSAGDPQETQYF.

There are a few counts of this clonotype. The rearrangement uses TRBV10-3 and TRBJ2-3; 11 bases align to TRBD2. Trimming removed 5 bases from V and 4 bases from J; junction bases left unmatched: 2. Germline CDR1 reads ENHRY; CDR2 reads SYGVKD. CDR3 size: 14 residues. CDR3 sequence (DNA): TGTGCCATCAGTATACTAGCGGGGGCAGATACGCAGTATTTT. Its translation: CAISILAGADTQYF.

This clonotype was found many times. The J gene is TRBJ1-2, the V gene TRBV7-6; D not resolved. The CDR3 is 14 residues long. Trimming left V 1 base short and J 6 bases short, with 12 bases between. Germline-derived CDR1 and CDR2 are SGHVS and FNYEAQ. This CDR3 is CASSLVPAADGYTF. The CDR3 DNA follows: TGTGCCAGCAGCTTAGTACCGGCGGCAGATGGCTACACCTTC.

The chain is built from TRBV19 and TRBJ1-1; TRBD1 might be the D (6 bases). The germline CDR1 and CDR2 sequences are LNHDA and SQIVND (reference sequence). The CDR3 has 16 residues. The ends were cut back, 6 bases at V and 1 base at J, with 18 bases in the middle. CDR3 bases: TGTGCCAGTAGGCCGTATCCGGGACATAAGAACACTGAAGCTTTCTTT. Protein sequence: CASRPYPGHKNTEAFF.

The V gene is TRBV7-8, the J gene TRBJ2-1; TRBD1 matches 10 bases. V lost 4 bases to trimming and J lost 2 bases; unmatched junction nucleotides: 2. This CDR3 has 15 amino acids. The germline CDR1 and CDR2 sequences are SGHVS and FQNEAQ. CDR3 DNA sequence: TGTGCCAGCAGCTGGACAGGGGGTACCTACAATGAGCAGTTCTTC. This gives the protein CASSWTGGTYNEQFF.